The 5 T cell receptor beta chains below all came from one sample that was sequenced in a study. TCRdb re-derived calls from the 5' RACE reads in MiXCR, one entry per CDR3 protein. The data contain 6,800 or so distinct CDR3 sequences, around 64% of them singletons. Sequenced input: tumor-infiltrating memory CD4+ T cells sorted from the breast tumor. The subset here: memory CD4+ T cells, CD4+CD45RO+CD25-. The receptors were gathered from a female donor with breast cancer.

The rearrangement links TRBV6-6 to TRBJ2-7; TRBD1 matches 9 bases. This CDR3 spans 13 amino acids. Per germline, CDR1 MNHNY and CDR2 SVGAGI (reference sequence). V lost 6 bases, J lost 6 bases, and 6 bases stayed unmatched. As DNA, the CDR3 is TGTGCCAGCAGGAAGAGACAGGGGGGCGAGCAGTACTTC. Translation: CASRKRQGGEQYF.

The rearrangement joins TRBV15 to TRBJ1-5, with D uncertain. Germline V gene data show CDR1 as LNHNV and CDR2 as YYDKDF (reference sequence). Trimming took 0 bases from V and 3 from J, leaving 9 bases between them. This CDR3 has 15 residues. This CDR3 reads CATSRDSFSNQPQHF. The CDR3 DNA sequence: TGTGCCACCAGCAGAGACAGTTTTTCCAATCAGCCCCAGCATTTT.

V is TRBV12-2 and J is TRBJ2-1. TRBV12-2 constitutes a pseudogene. The CDR3 spans 16 residues. DNA of the CDR3: TGTGCAAGTCGCTTAGGATCGGACAGCTCCTACAATGAGCAGTTCTTC. The encoded protein is CASRLGSDSSYNEQFF.

The CDR3, as DNA: TGCAGTGCTAGCGGGGGGCACCATTCACCCCTCCACTTT. This gives the protein CSASGGHHSPLHF. V is TRBV20-1 and J is TRBJ1-6; maybe TRBD1 (6 bases). Germline V lookup: CDR1 DFQATT, CDR2 SNEGSKA (reference sequence). The CDR3 loop spans 13 amino acids. V dropped 3 bases and J dropped 8 bases, with 11 bases sitting between them.

This clonotype was seen a single time. The chain joins TRBV18 to TRBJ1-2; D not certain. Germline V gene data show CDR1 as KGHSH and CDR2 as LQKENI. The CDR3 spans 14 residues. V was shortened by 0 bases and J by 2 bases, with 7 bases between the two germline ends. CDR3 coding DNA: TGTGCCAGCTCACCACCGGCGGAGAACTATGGCTACACCTTC. This translates into CASSPPAENYGYTF.